Below, 13 T cell receptor beta chains from the same sample are listed, as sequenced in a study of blood T cell repertoires in COVID-19 (dated by TCRdb to about 2020). Library preparation used the immunoSEQ multiplex PCR assay. TCRdb took this table from immuneACCESS and kept in-frame rearrangements with V and J called. Such tables lack part of the clones; where checked against another copy, unresolved V genes explain under half of the gap, and the rest is unexplained. Here the sample has about 74,000 clones; 70% to 90% occur a single time. The ten largest clones capture roughly 2.6% of the sample. Sequenced material: peripheral blood. The receptor source for this set is a man aged 70 or older with active or convalescent COVID-19.

The rearrangement links TRBV4-1 to TRBJ1-3, with a tentative D call TRBD1 (6 bases). V was clipped by 0 bases and J by 0 bases, with 12 bases between them. The germline gives CDR1 MGHRA, CDR2 YSYEKL. The CDR3 has 17 amino acids. The CDR3 DNA reads as TGCGCCAGCAGCCAAGATCGGGGGGCGAGCTCTGGAAACACCATATATTTT. The encoded protein is CASSQDRGASSGNTIYF.

Only a few counts were recorded for this clone. The chain carries TRBV15 and TRBJ2-7; 12 nucleotides line up with TRBD1. The junction had 6 bases not matched to a gene; V was cut back by 3 bases and J by 6 bases. This CDR3 is built from 15 residues. CDR1 and CDR2 (germline): LNHNV, YYDKDF (reference sequence). For the CDR3, the DNA is TGTGCCACCAGCAGCTCCGGGACAGGGGGCTCCGAGCAGTACTTC. It encodes CATSSSGTGGSEQYF.

The chain is built from TRBV19 and TRBJ1-2; no clear D. The CDR3 is 12 residues long. V lost 3 bases to trimming and J lost 7 bases, with 9 bases between them. Germline CDR1 is LNHDA and CDR2 is SQIVND (reference sequence). The CDR3 nucleotides read TGTGCCAGTAGTATGTGGGGAGGTGGCTACACCTTC. As protein: CASSMWGGGYTF.

This clone was counted between two and nine times. The chain combines TRBV11-2 with TRBJ1-2; tentatively, D is TRBD1 (6 bases). In germline, CDR1 is SGHAT, CDR2 FQNNGV. The CDR3 has 12 residues. V lost 5 bases, J lost 5 bases, and 9 bases lay in between. CDR3 DNA sequence: TGTGCCAGCAGCCTTGGGACATATGGCTACACCTTC. Protein sequence: CASSLGTYGYTF.

The chain is built from TRBV19 and TRBJ2-1, with D possibly matching TRBD2 (5 bases). The ends were cut back, 9 bases at V and 7 bases at J, with 19 bases in the middle. CDR1 is LNHDA and CDR2 is SQIVND in the germline V gene (reference sequence). The CDR3 loop spans 14 amino acids. The CDR3: CASRGSLLSNEQFF. In DNA, the CDR3 is TGTGCCAGCCGAGGGTCTTTATTGTCAAATGAGCAGTTCTTC.

The chain employs TRBV6-5 and TRBJ2-2, with a weak D call TRBD2 (6 bases). The CDR3 is 15 residues long. Germline V gene lookup returns CDR1 MNHEY and CDR2 SVGAGI. V was clipped by 6 bases and J by 5 bases, with 16 bases between them. For the CDR3, the DNA is TGTGCCAGCAGAGGACTCCCAGGAGGGACCGGGGAGCTGTTTTTT. It translates to CASRGLPGGTGELFF.

This chain joins TRBV6-5 and TRBJ1-1, with 7 bases that match TRBD1. The germline V gene encodes CDR1 MNHEY and CDR2 SVGAGI. The CDR3 sequence is 15 residues long. Germline trimming cut 2 bases from V and 0 bases from J; bases unmatched to any gene: 3. In DNA, the CDR3 is TGTGCCAGCAGTTACGCCCAGGGGGTGAACACTGAAGCTTTCTTT. Protein: CASSYAQGVNTEAFF.

In DNA form, the CDR3 reads TGTGCCAGCTCAATTCAACCGGGACAGCGTTACGAGCAGTACTTC. This translates into CASSIQPGQRYEQYF. The V gene is TRBV18, the J gene TRBJ2-7; 7 bases are a match to TRBD1. Trimming removed 5 bases from V and 4 bases from J; junction bases left unmatched: 11. Germline V CDR1 and CDR2: KGHSH, LQKENI. This CDR3 region has 15 residues.

The gene calls are TRBV13 and TRBJ2-1, with 16 bases that match TRBD2. Trimming removed 4 bases from V and 9 bases from J; junction bases left unmatched: 9. Germline-derived CDR1 and CDR2 are PRHDT and FYEKMQ (reference sequence). The CDR3 consists of 17 residues. The CDR3 sequence is CASSSQGLAGGPGEQFF. CDR3 in DNA: TGTGCCAGCAGCTCTCAGGGACTAGCGGGGGGGCCAGGTGAGCAGTTCTTC.

This clone was seen just once. The V gene is TRBV11-1, the J gene TRBJ2-5; the D gene is possibly TRBD1 (5 bases). Trimming stripped 6 bases from V and 5 bases from J, with 19 bases between. This CDR3 has 15 residues. CDR1 is SGHAT and CDR2 is FQDESV in the germline V gene (reference sequence). In DNA form, the CDR3 reads TGTGCCAGCAGGATGGCAGGGCGGTCAGGGGAGACCCAGTACTTC. Its translation is CASRMAGRSGETQYF.

This chain uses TRBV11-2 with TRBJ1-6, with 7 bases matching TRBD1. J lost 10 bases, V lost 9 bases, and 12 bases had no gene match. Germline loops: CDR1 SGHAT, CDR2 FQNNGV. The CDR3 runs 14 residues. This CDR3 is CASSLGQAGSPLHF. The CDR3 nucleotides read TGTGCCAGTTCTCTCGGACAGGCAGGATCACCCCTCCACTTT.

The V and J genes are TRBV2 and TRBJ1-2, with a tentative D call TRBD1 (6 bases). This CDR3 contains 13 residues. Trimming cost V 8 bases and J 8 bases, with 18 bases left between them. The germline CDR1 and CDR2 sequences are SNHLY and FYNNEI. The CDR3: CASSLGGALGYTF. The CDR3 DNA is TGTGCCAGCTCCCTGGGGGGGGCGTTAGGCTACACCTTC.

J is TRBJ2-3 and V is TRBV29-1; 7 bases are a match to TRBD1. Germline V lookup: CDR1 SQVTM, CDR2 ANQGSEA. This CDR3 has 14 amino acids. V shed 4 bases, J shed 2 bases, and the junction held 6 bases outside the gene matches. Written as DNA, the CDR3 is TGCAGCGTTGGGGGACAGCTTCTCACAGATACGCAGTATTTT. Protein sequence: CSVGGQLLTDTQYF.